This paragraph covers one T cell receptor (beta chain) sequence. Its target is unknown. In the PCR, 60 Vbeta and 13 Jbeta primers were used. Generated by immunoSEQ multiplex PCR, the TCRdb table keeps only in-frame clones and is missing some. The sample consists of over 150,000 clones, about 83% of them appearing once. The record originates from a study of cytomegalovirus exposure and HLA in healthy donors. Study details: The study's early data release held some 85 million unique TCRs from HLA-typed donors. There were some 400 genotyped donors. Of these, about 80% fell in the genetic ancestry cluster associated with self-reported Caucasian donors. Study conclusions and caveats: It was taken for granted in presence/absence analyses that sequencing depth across donors was roughly uniform. TCR beta sequences numbering roughly 18,000 were associated with HLA alleles at 0.05 false discovery rate in a later analysis.

This CDR3 is built from 15 residues. CDR1 is SGHNT and CDR2 is YENEEA in the germline V gene. V lost 6 bases and J 3 bases, leaving 16 bases between the germline ends. Sequencing was carried out using PBMCs. This sequence joins TRBV11-3 and TRBJ2-3; D is perhaps TRBD2 (7 bases). The TCR originated in a girl under 18 in good health and CMV-seropositive. The CDR3 DNA follows: TGTGCCAGCAGTCCGCGGCGGGGGCCGACAGATACGCAGTATTTT. It yields the protein CASSPRRGPTDTQYF. Using reference TRBV11-3 and TRBJ2-3 for the parts outside the CDR3, the full variable domain is EAGVVQSPRYKIIEKKQPVAFWCNPISGHNTLYWYLQNLGQGPELLIRYENEEAVDDSQLPKDRFSAERLKGVDSTLKIQPAELGDSAVYLCASSPRRGPTDTQYFGPGTRLTVL.